Listed here is a single TCR beta chain. Its antigen is undetermined. This specimen comes from a study of a mutant IDH1 vaccine in newly diagnosed glioma. Study background: There were approximately 62% males and around 40% females among treated patients, whose mean age was about 40 years. Therapy received beforehand was radiotherapy, temozolomide, or both, with most patients given both.

Generated by immunoSEQ multiplex PCR, the TCRdb table keeps only in-frame clones and is missing some. Found here are 70,000 to 100,000 clones, more than 65% of them singletons; the top ten hold 4.5% to 5.5%. Overall study results and limits: Vaccination elicited immune responses in approximately 93% of patients.

CDR3 length: 14 residues. V dropped 3 bases and J dropped 2; count of bases not matched to a gene: 4. Looked up from germline, CDR1 is SGDLS and CDR2 is YYNGEE. Time point: baseline, week 1 (first vaccination visit). The treatment is: pre-vaccination baseline after standard-of-care therapy. This chain connects TRBV9 to TRBJ2-5; 7 bases are a match to TRBD1. The clonotype comes from a middle-aged man with glioma. Some clones in this sample may be carry-over from other donors' samples. The starting material was PBMCs, obtained from a glioma patient treated with radiotherapy, temozolomide or both. CDR3 protein: CASSATRGQETQYF. The CDR3 coding sequence is TGTGCCAGCAGCGCAACCAGGGGGCAAGAGACCCAGTACTTC.